This T cell receptor beta chain derives from a study of human T cells and chemical hapten exposure. Each CDR3 protein gets one entry after TCRdb re-called the RACE reads with MiXCR. The table records roughly 130,000 distinct CDR3 sequences, approximately 10% of them present only once. Documented time point: patch test 3, about 24 weeks after DPC sensitization. Treatment here: therapeutic diphenylcyclopropenone sensitization with weekly scalp DPC. The sequence derives from a woman aged 50 to 60 with alopecia areata. Some clones in this sample may be carry-over from other donors' samples. Sequencing used whole blood, obtained in connection with sensitization to the hapten diphenylcyclopropenone (DPC).

Written as DNA, the CDR3 is TGTGCCAGCAGTTTCTCGACAGGGAACACCGGGGAGCTGTTTTTT. Its protein product is CASSFSTGNTGELFF. This chain joins TRBV27 and TRBJ2-2; perhaps TRBD1 as D (6 bases). The CDR3 spans 15 residues. CDR1 and CDR2 (germline): MNHEY, SMNVEV (reference sequence). V lost 3 bases and J 1 base, leaving 9 bases between the germline ends.